This T cell receptor (beta chain) was obtained from a study of monozygotic twins with cystic fibrosis. Study conclusions and caveats: V usage most resembled the co-twin in 13 of 16 pairs. Low clonality (median roughly 0.0087) suggested a mostly naive repertoire.

Assay: immunoSEQ multiplex PCR; the TCRdb copy retains only in-frame clones and omits some. The top ten clones hold 1.5% to 2% of a sample with about 36,000 clones, about 87% of them seen once. For this clone: Antigen: not known.

Germline assignment: CDR1 LNHDA and CDR2 SQIVND (reference sequence). The V end lost 0 bases, the J end lost 8 bases, and 9 bases lay between the germline ends. The CDR3 covers 13 residues. The chain uses TRBV19 and TRBJ2-3, with D perhaps TRBD2 (6 bases). Specimen: blood. This clonotype was obtained from a girl aged 2-10 years with cystic fibrosis. CDR3 in amino acids: CASSIDPRGTQYF. The CDR3 DNA follows: TGTGCCAGTAGTATAGATCCGCGGGGTACGCAGTATTTT.